This TCR beta chain was found in a study of T cell responses to AZD1222 COVID-19 vaccine. Looked up from germline, CDR1 is SGHRS and CDR2 is YFSETQ. The CDR3 is 16 amino acids. Between the trimmed V and J ends, which lost 0 bases and 2 bases, there was a span of 13 bases. Method: immunoSEQ multiplex PCR; TCRdb's copy keeps in-frame clones and lacks some. The sample has about 96,000 clones, roughly nine tenths seen once; the top ten hold 1.5% to 2%. The material was peripheral blood, obtained on day 0 of AZD1222 vaccination. This chain connects TRBV5-1 to TRBJ2-3; D remains unclear. The sequence was obtained from an adult in good health. CDR3 amino acids: CASSLGGEHDTDTQYF. In nucleotides, the CDR3 is TGCGCCAGCAGCTTGGGTGGAGAGCATGACACAGATACGCAGTATTTT.